The entry below gives a single T cell receptor (beta chain) sequence along with its context. Its antigen is not yet known. Base-call qualities are not available, and no considerably larger clone is one nucleotide away. TCRbeta CDR3 regions were amplified from genomic DNA by means of the immunoSEQ Assay, a bias-controlled multiplex PCR. Per the authors' processing: The number of nucleated cells in each sample was estimated from the amplification of reference gene primers within the assay. To quantify the absolute abundance of each unique TCRbeta CDR3 rearrangement, sequence reads were collapsed and filtered. Productive Simpson clonality was computed per sample as the square root of Simpson's diversity index over productive rearrangements. This immuneACCESS table, as held by TCRdb, lists in-frame sequences with V and J called but not all clones. Of the missing ones, under half trace to an unresolved V gene in checked studies; the others have no known cause. That table gives V, J and clone size, and the DNA gave D and trimming. This sample is represented by a few hundred thousand clones; 80% to 85% of them were singletons. The leading ten clones occupy roughly 3% of the sample.

The CDR3, cysteine through phenylalanine, is 12 amino acids long. This entry keeps only the CDR3 DNA: 36 bases, framed from base 1. The V end loses 4 bases and the J end loses 4 bases, and a stretch of 8 bases separates them. The germline V gene encodes CDR1 MNHEY and CDR2 SVGEGT. The data were obtained in a study of blood T cell repertoires in COVID-19 (dated by TCRdb to about 2020). Regarding the research as a whole: Samples from collaborators originated in the United States, Italy and Spain and spanned both the acute and convalescent phases of COVID-19. Deeply sampled blood TCRbeta repertoires from subjects exposed to, actively infected with, or recovered from COVID-19 were included in the dataset. The repertoires were released in a freely available public database intended as a resource for research on the immune response to SARS-CoV-2. Samples came from the ongoing ImmuneRACE study (first 160 participants) plus 1,254 subjects from 6 global collaborators. The sample metadata nearly always contained a de-identified subject ID, COVID-19 status, age in years and sex. The material from the prospective study consisted of cDNA or gDNA derived from T cells, B-cell-depleted T cells, or PBMCs. Where HLA class I and class II types were available, the types were taken from metadata supplied by the sample provider, not from assay-based typing.

What the authors observed across the whole study: The amount of clinical and demographic metadata varied by source and participant and was provided uncurated.

A second Seattle source provided samples from volunteer blood donors who had recovered from COVID-19. The collaborating institutions used their own protocols to collect whole blood in K2EDTA tubes. For TCRbeta analysis, collaborator samples were shipped as frozen whole blood, as isolated PBMCs, or as DNA extracted from either sample type. The receptor was isolated from a woman in her 30s who had recovered from COVID-19. What was sequenced was peripheral blood. Recombination joined TRBV6-2 or TRBV6-3 with TRBJ2-7, with a tentative D gene TRBD1 over 5 matching bases. The nucleotide sequence reads TGTGCCAGCAGTTTAACAGGTTACGAGCAGTACTTC. This gives the protein CASSLTGYEQYF.